The source of this T cell receptor beta chain is a study of technical replicates of blood from a handful of donors. Germline V gene lookup returns CDR1 SGHTA and CDR2 FQGTGA. With 2 bases clipped from V and 1 base from J, the junction kept 5 bases outside the gene matches. This CDR3 comprises 16 residues. This table comes from immunoSEQ multiplex PCR, and its TCRdb copy is limited to in-frame clones, with some not included. The sample yields about 59,000 clones, 93% seen once. The table lists this clone with a count of one. This clonotype was obtained from a human donor in good health. Some clones in this sample may be carry-over from other donors' samples. Sample: PBMCs. The V and J genes are TRBV7-3 and TRBJ2-3; the match to TRBD2 covers 8 bases. The CDR3 DNA follows: TGTGCCAGCAGCTTACTCCCAGCGGGGGGCACAGATACGCAGTATTTT. This gives the protein CASSLLPAGGTDTQYF.